This T cell receptor (beta chain) is drawn from a study of blood T cell repertoires in COVID-19. The wider study: Collection of acute and convalescent COVID-19 samples took place in the United States, Italy and Spain.

The CDR3 runs 16 residues. V lost 6 bases and J lost 3, with 20 bases in between. The germline CDR1 and CDR2 sequences are MNHNY and SVGAGI (reference sequence). Here immunoSEQ multiplex PCR was the method, and the copy in TCRdb shows in-frame clones only, minus some. The sample yields about 45,000 clones, 65% to 85% seen once. The chain employs TRBV6-6 and TRBJ1-1; possible D gene TRBD1, 6 bases. The sample consisted of peripheral blood. The TCR sequence derives from a man older than 75 in a cohort sampled during active COVID-19. The CDR3: CASSPGGATRYTEAFF. The CDR3 DNA reads TGTGCCAGCAGCCCTGGGGGGGCAACTAGGTACACTGAAGCTTTCTTT.